The rows below give T cell receptor beta chains drawn from one sample of a study of neoadjuvant anti-PD-1 for oral cavity cancer. Only in-frame clones appear in the TCRdb table, and some are missing; sequencing was by immunoSEQ multiplex PCR. The repertoire consists of under 20,000 clones, with approximately 79% occurring once and the leading ten covering about 2.4%. The source material was PBMCs, sampled before nivolumab (anti-PD-1) treatment. The receptors come from a person aged 35-79 years with oral cavity squamous cell carcinoma. Each CDR3 is given without its conserved first and last residue.

v_gene	j_gene	CDR3aa
TRBV5-1	TRBJ2-3	ASSLESLDTDTQY
TRBV4-1	TRBJ2-3	ASSQGPGRSTDTQY
TRBV11-2	TRBJ2-2	ASSSDPNTGELF
TRBV13	TRBJ2-7	ASSFHVAGIYEQY
TRBV6-5	TRBJ1-4	ASSLGEGYEKLF
TRBV19	TRBJ1-2	ASSIAIDRGYT
TRBV5-1	TRBJ1-1	ASSFTGEAF
TRBV6-1	TRBJ1-1	ASRVGQMNTEAF
TRBV5-5	TRBJ1-2	ASSPETNSVYGYT
TRBV25-1	TRBJ2-7	ASSEYTGASYEQY
TRBV29-1	TRBJ1-1	SVEGRTNLAF
TRBV28	TRBJ1-1	ASSLRGRDTEAF
TRBV6-1	TRBJ2-3	ASSEIGGAVDTQY
TRBV5-1	TRBJ2-1	ASSLAAGAGNEQF
TRBV19	TRBJ1-5	ATRTGATSNQPQH
TRBV2	TRBJ1-2	ASSEFGGSDYGYT
TRBV4-1	TRBJ2-3	ASSPTLAGSTDTQY
TRBV11-2	TRBJ2-2	ASSFPREGHNTGELF
TRBV19	TRBJ1-5	ASSPHGGGSNQPQH
TRBV4-2	TRBJ1-2	ASRGTYGYT
TRBV7-7	TRBJ2-2	ASSLFAGTNTGELF
TRBV9	TRBJ1-1	ASSVYPDMNTEAF
TRBV27	TRBJ2-7	ASSSQGRLGEQY